One and the same sample provided the 25 T cell receptor beta chains below, sequenced in a study of T cell responses to AZD1222 COVID-19 vaccine. TCRdb keeps only in-frame clones here, not all; method: immunoSEQ multiplex PCR. The data show around 80,000 clones, approximately 90% seen once. This specimen consisted of peripheral blood, obtained on day 0 of AZD1222 vaccination. These receptors originate from an adult in good health.

The V gene is TRBV28, the J gene TRBJ1-2; D uncertain. V lost 4 bases and J lost 4, with 22 bases in between. CDR3 length equals 17 residues. CDR1 and CDR2 (germline): MDHEN, SYDVKM. The CDR3 nucleotides read TGTGCCAGCAGTTACCTACAGCGGTACGGTATTGGCTATGGCTACACCTTC. Protein sequence: CASSYLQRYGIGYGYTF.

The V gene is TRBV6-5, the J gene TRBJ2-7, with TRBD1 as a possible D gene (5 bases). CDR3 length: 15 residues. V was shortened by 1 base and J by 5 bases, with 15 bases between the two germline ends. Germline V gene lookup returns CDR1 MNHEY and CDR2 SVGAGI. Written as DNA, the CDR3 is TGTGCCAGCAGTTACTACACGGACACATCCCACGAGCAGTACTTC. Translating it yields CASSYYTDTSHEQYF.

The V gene is TRBV4-2, the J gene TRBJ2-1; the match to TRBD2 covers 14 bases. In germline, CDR1 is LGHNA, CDR2 YNFKEQ. This CDR3 region has 17 residues. Trimming at V came to 0 bases and at J to 7 bases, leaving 5 bases not matched to a gene. This chain's CDR3 is CASSQDLTSGRDNEQFF. The CDR3 bases are TGTGCCAGCAGCCAAGATTTGACTAGCGGGAGGGATAATGAGCAGTTCTTC.

The gene calls are TRBV4-2 and TRBJ1-4; D possibly corresponds to TRBD1 (6 bases). Germline V gene sequence: CDR1 LGHNA, CDR2 YNFKEQ. V lost 4 bases and J lost 4, with 19 bases in between. The CDR3 length is 17 residues. CDR3 coding DNA: TGTGCCAGCAGCCTATCAGGGGTGGGGGACAATAATGAAAAACTGTTTTTT. Translated: CASSLSGVGDNNEKLFF.

This chain links TRBV5-1 with TRBJ1-4; a weak D match, TRBD1 (6 bases). Germline assignment: CDR1 SGHRS and CDR2 YFSETQ. V was clipped by 0 bases and J by 11 bases, with 11 bases between them. This CDR3 has 13 amino acids. CDR3 region: CASSLEDSRKLFF. CDR3 nucleotide sequence: TGCGCCAGCAGCTTGGAGGACAGTCGGAAACTGTTTTTT.

The chain is built from TRBV5-4 and TRBJ2-1; 8 nucleotides agree with TRBD1. The CDR3 sequence is 16 residues long. Germline CDR1 is SGHNT and CDR2 is YYREEE (reference sequence). Germline trimming cut 4 bases from V and 12 bases from J; bases unmatched to any gene: 18. The CDR3 loop reads CASSPGGGGLSRGQFF. The CDR3 coding sequence is TGTGCCAGCAGCCCAGGGGGCGGCGGGCTTTCCCGAGGGCAGTTCTTC.

The chain uses TRBV6-4 and TRBJ2-7; tentative D call: TRBD2 (5 bases). Trimming removed 2 bases from V and 3 bases from J, with 26 bases in between. CDR3 length: 19 amino acids. Germline CDR1 is MRHNA and CDR2 is SNTAGT. The CDR3 loop reads CASSDKAAPNQEEYYEQYV. In DNA form, the CDR3 reads TGTGCCAGCAGTGACAAGGCAGCACCGAATCAGGAGGAATACTACGAGCAGTACGTC.

V and J are TRBV3-1 (or the pseudogene TRBV3-2) and TRBJ2-4; D might be TRBD1 (6 bases). This CDR3 is built from 13 residues. CDR1 is LGHDT and CDR2 is YNNKEL in the germline V gene (reference sequence). V was pared by 1 base and J by 7 bases, with 8 bases between. CDR3: CASSQGRGNIQYF. The CDR3 region has the DNA TGTGCCAGCAGCCAAGGTAGGGGGAACATTCAGTACTTC.

This chain connects TRBV6-5 to TRBJ2-2, with a possible D match to TRBD1 (6 bases). The length of the CDR3 is 16 residues. Germline lookup yields CDR1 MNHEY and CDR2 SVGAGI. Trimming left V 0 bases short and J 0 bases short, with 8 bases between. CDR3 nucleotides: TGTGCCAGCAGTTACTCTCGGACAGCGAACACCGGGGAGCTGTTTTTT. Protein: CASSYSRTANTGELFF.

V usage is TRBV19 and J usage is TRBJ1-4; D is possibly TRBD1 (6 bases). V gave up 3 bases and J gave up 4 bases, with 12 bases separating them. The CDR3 is 15 amino acids. Germline values: CDR1 LNHDA, CDR2 SQIVND (reference sequence). In DNA, the CDR3 is TGTGCCAGTAGTATGGGGGGGGCCGATAATGAAAAACTGTTTTTT. Translating gives CASSMGGADNEKLFF.

V and J are TRBV7-9 and TRBJ2-4; D not certain. There are 16 residues in the CDR3. Germline CDR1 and CDR2: SEHNR and FQNEAQ (reference sequence). Trimming stripped 5 bases from V and 0 bases from J, with 14 bases between. This chain's CDR3 is CASSTPIGRAKNIQYF. The CDR3 DNA sequence: TGTGCCAGCAGCACCCCAATAGGTAGAGCCAAAAACATTCAGTACTTC.

The genes are TRBV27 and TRBJ2-5; the match to TRBD2 covers 16 bases. Trimming at V came to 2 bases and at J to 5 bases, leaving 2 bases not matched to a gene. There are 16 residues in the CDR3. Per germline, CDR1 MNHEY and CDR2 SMNVEV (reference sequence). The CDR3 nucleotides are TGTGCCAGCAGTTTAGGGACTAGCGGGGGGGAGGAGACCCAGTACTTC. Its translation is CASSLGTSGGEETQYF.

The chain has TRBV3-1 (or the pseudogene TRBV3-2) and TRBJ2-1; 7 bases match TRBD2. Looked up from germline, CDR1 is LGHDT and CDR2 is YNNKEL (reference sequence). There are 16 residues in the CDR3. V shed 3 bases and J 6 bases; nucleotides not matched to a gene: 11. The CDR3 coding sequence is TGTGCCAGCAGCCAGGCCGGACTAGGTACCGGCAATGAGCAGTTCTTC. Translation: CASSQAGLGTGNEQFF.

This chain uses TRBV7-3 with TRBJ2-5; no definite D call. The CDR3 has 13 amino acids. V was pared by 0 bases and J by 4 bases, with 6 bases between. Germline lookup yields CDR1 SGHTA and CDR2 FQGTGA. The CDR3 here is CASSLTVLETQYF. As DNA, the CDR3 is TGTGCCAGCAGCTTAACGGTCTTAGAGACCCAGTACTTC. Variable domain in full (rest from reference TRBV7-3 and TRBJ2-5): GAGVSQTPSNKVTEKGKYVELRCDPISGHTALYWYRQSLGQGPEFLIYFQGTGAADDSGLPNDRFFAVRPEGSVSTLKIQRTERGDSAVYLCASSLTVLETQYFGPGTRLLVL.

The chain combines TRBV29-1 with TRBJ1-2, with 7 bases fitting TRBD1. V dropped 5 bases and J dropped 6; count of bases not matched to a gene: 9. This CDR3 has 13 amino acids. CDR1 and CDR2 from the germline V gene are SQVTM and ANQGSEA. The CDR3 DNA sequence: TGCAGCGTTCGGAGAAGGGGGCAGGATGGCTACACCTTC. This sequence encodes CSVRRRGQDGYTF.

This sequence joins TRBV11-2 and TRBJ2-3; 12 bases fit TRBD2. The CDR3 runs to 16 residues. Germline lookup yields CDR1 SGHAT and CDR2 FQNNGV. The trim removed 5 bases at V and 4 bases at J, leaving 7 bases unmatched. The CDR3 DNA sequence: TGTGCCAGCAGCCCGAGACTAGCGGGAGTGGCAGATACGCAGTATTTT. This translates into CASSPRLAGVADTQYF.

This rearrangement joins TRBV18 to TRBJ2-1; D not resolved. V was shortened by 5 bases and J by 9 bases, with 17 bases between the two germline ends. Germline V lookup: CDR1 KGHSH, CDR2 LQKENI. The CDR3 contains 14 residues. This chain's CDR3 is CASSSQDTYSEQFF. CDR3 sequence (DNA): TGTGCCAGCTCAAGCCAAGATACTTATAGTGAGCAGTTCTTC.

The CDR3 here is CASSVGGALGSPLHF. The CDR3 region has the DNA TGTGCCAGCAGCGTAGGTGGGGCTTTGGGCTCACCCCTCCACTTT. The chain uses TRBV9 and TRBJ1-6; maybe TRBD1 (5 bases). The germline CDR1 and CDR2 sequences are SGDLS and YYNGEE. This CDR3 has 15 amino acids. V lost 0 bases and J 10 bases, leaving 14 bases between the germline ends.

The V gene is TRBV4-1, the J gene TRBJ1-5; 7 nucleotides align to TRBD1. Germline V lookup: CDR1 MGHRA, CDR2 YSYEKL. Unmatched junction bases numbered 3, after V lost 0 bases and J lost 4 bases. The length of the CDR3 is 15 residues. The CDR3 is CASSQDGRGNQPQHF. CDR3 sequence (DNA): TGCGCCAGCAGCCAAGATGGCAGGGGGAATCAGCCCCAGCATTTT.

The CDR3 DNA reads TGTGCCAGCAAATACAGGGGCGGGGGCGGCTACACCTTC. The encoded protein is CASKYRGGGGYTF. V gene TRBV6-5 combines with J gene TRBJ1-2; 7 bases agree with TRBD1. Germline CDR1 MNHEY, CDR2 SVGAGI. There are 13 residues in the CDR3. V gave up 7 bases and J gave up 8 bases; unmatched junction bases: 10.

This sequence joins TRBV7-2 and TRBJ1-1; D unclear. This CDR3 is 15 amino acids long. Trimming cost V 5 bases and J 3 bases, with 16 bases left between them. The germline gives CDR1 SGHTA, CDR2 FQGNSA. CDR3: CASSPGSGWDTEAFF. Here the CDR3 DNA reads TGTGCCAGCAGCCCAGGATCGGGGTGGGACACTGAAGCTTTCTTT. Combining the CDR3 with reference TRBV7-2 and TRBJ1-1 gives the whole variable domain GAGVSQSPSNKVTEKGKDVELRCDPISGHTALYWYRQSLGQGLEFLIYFQGNSAPDKSGLPSDRFSAERTGGSVSTLTIQRTQQEDSAVYLCASSPGSGWDTEAFFGQGTRLTVV.

V is TRBV9 and J is TRBJ2-1, with D perhaps matching TRBD1 or TRBD2 (6 bases each). CDR1 is SGDLS, CDR2 YYNGEE, per germline. V shed 3 bases and J shed 4 bases, with 20 bases lying between them. This CDR3 region has 17 residues. The CDR3 sequence is CASSDGLGGSPYNEQFF. For the CDR3, the DNA is TGTGCCAGCAGCGATGGCCTGGGGGGCTCCCCGTACAATGAGCAGTTCTTC. Full variable domain (outside the CDR3, taken from reference TRBV9 and TRBJ2-1): DSGVTQTPKHLITATGQRVTLRCSPRSGDLSVYWYQQSLDQGLQFLIQYYNGEERAKGNILERFSAQQFPDLHSELNLSSLELGDSALYFCASSDGLGGSPYNEQFFGPGTRLTVL.

The rearrangement links TRBV7-2 to TRBJ2-1; 13 nucleotides match TRBD2. CDR3 size: 15 residues. CDR1 and CDR2 from the germline V gene are SGHTA and FQGNSA. The trim removed 5 bases at V and 8 bases at J, leaving 6 bases unmatched. The CDR3 loop reads CASSRTSGSIYEQFF. Here the CDR3 DNA reads TGTGCCAGCAGCCGGACTAGCGGGAGTATCTATGAGCAGTTCTTC.

The chain recombines TRBV29-1 with TRBJ2-7; possibly TRBD2 for D (6 bases). The CDR3 runs 15 residues. In germline, CDR1 is SQVTM, CDR2 ANQGSEA. V gave up 6 bases and J gave up 0 bases, with 18 bases separating them. In nucleotides, the CDR3 is TGCAGCGTCGAGCGCGGGGAGGTGAACTCCTACGAGCAGTACTTC. Protein product: CSVERGEVNSYEQYF.

This clone was detected once. This chain joins TRBV7-9 and TRBJ2-2; possible D gene TRBD2, 5 bases. The V end was cut by 5 bases, the J end by 8 bases, with 12 bases between. This CDR3 spans 13 amino acids. Germline V gene data show CDR1 as SEHNR and CDR2 as FQNEAQ (reference sequence). CDR3 coding DNA: TGTGCCAGCAGCACATTAGCGAGGGGGGAGCTGTTTTTT. Translated, it gives CASSTLARGELFF.